This TCR beta chain was captured in a study of T cell responses to AZD1222 COVID-19 vaccine. Study overall: Second doses that came at about 4 or about 12 weeks were put together. General observations from the study: CD4 TCRs linked to vaccination spanned spike, dominating at 160-218 and 743-854. Donors were largely white British and mainly female; clonal diversity was possibly underestimated. Reports indicate that nearly half of spike-specific TCRs are directed at unmutated variant regions.

The CDR3 is 12 residues long. V lost 0 bases, J lost 10 bases, and 8 bases lay in between. This table comes from immunoSEQ multiplex PCR, and its TCRdb copy is limited to in-frame clones, with some not included. The table lists over 120,000 clones, around 91% of them singletons, with 1.6% in the top ten. Concerning this clone itself: What it binds is unknown.

This chain links TRBV12-3 or TRBV12-4 with TRBJ2-3; unclear D gene. This clonotype originated in an adult in good health. The sample in question was peripheral blood, obtained on day 0 of AZD1222 vaccination. The CDR3, as DNA: TGTGCCAGCAGTTTAGCGCTAGAGTCGCAGTATTTT. It yields the protein CASSLALESQYF.